This entry lists 8 T cell receptor beta chains sequenced from one sample in a study of early T cells in non-severe SARS-CoV-2 infection. TCRdb called the 5' RACE reads again in MiXCR, with one record for every CDR3 protein. Of about 39,000 distinct CDR3 sequences in the sample, around 3.6% were seen once. Sequenced material: whole blood. These TCRs come from an adult who was a healthcare worker with PCR-confirmed SARS-CoV-2 infection or an uninfected control (not recorded which).

This clonotype was counted ten times or more. The chain links TRBV20-1 to TRBJ2-7; 10 nucleotides match TRBD2. This CDR3 is built from 15 residues. With V trimmed by 5 bases and J by 3 bases, 10 bases remained unmatched. Germline CDR1 reads DFQATT; CDR2 reads SNEGSKA (reference sequence). The CDR3: CSAGPPAGGSYEQYF. DNA for the CDR3: TGCAGTGCTGGCCCCCCAGCGGGAGGGAGCTACGAGCAGTACTTC.

Only a few counts were recorded for this clonotype. V gene TRBV4-1 combines with J gene TRBJ2-1, with TRBD1 as a possible D gene (6 bases). The CDR3 runs 16 residues. Germline V CDR1 and CDR2: MGHRA, YSYEKL. V was cut by 1 base and J by 5 bases, with 15 bases left in between. CDR3 loop: CASSQAWGRTNNEQFF. CDR3 nucleotide sequence: TGCGCCAGCAGCCAAGCGTGGGGGCGGACCAACAATGAGCAGTTCTTC.

This clonotype was observed at least ten times. The CDR3 here is CASSLGQFTDTQYF. The CDR3, as DNA: TGTGCCAGCAGTCTTGGACAGTTCACAGATACGCAGTATTTT. The chain joins TRBV12-3 or TRBV12-4 to TRBJ2-3, with D maybe TRBD1 (6 bases). This CDR3 spans 14 amino acids. V lost 5 bases, J lost 2 bases, and 11 bases lay in between.

The CDR3 coding sequence is TGCGCCAGCATTAGGACTAGCAACTCCGGGGAGCTGTTTTTT. Translated: CASIRTSNSGELFF. The rearrangement links TRBV10-2 to TRBJ2-2, with 8 nucleotides matching TRBD2. Germline CDR1 is WSHSY and CDR2 is SAAADI. J lost 6 bases, V lost 7 bases, and 7 bases had no gene match. The CDR3 spans 14 residues.

This clonotype appeared many times. The V gene is TRBV9, the J gene TRBJ2-1, with D possibly TRBD2 on 6 matching bases. V gave up 7 bases and J gave up 4 bases, with 12 bases separating them. Germline loops: CDR1 SGDLS, CDR2 YYNGEE. CDR3 length: 13 residues. The CDR3 loop reads CASDAGTYNEQFF. The CDR3 nucleotides read TGTGCCAGCGACGCGGGGACGTACAATGAGCAGTTCTTC.

This clonotype was recorded at least ten times. The chain couples TRBV7-9 to TRBJ1-4, with a weak D call TRBD1 (5 bases). Trimming removed 6 bases at V and 7 bases at J, with 15 bases between. CDR1 SEHNR and CDR2 FQNEAQ come from the germline V gene (reference sequence). The CDR3 runs to 14 residues. The CDR3 loop reads CASSSGNRGEKLFF. The CDR3 DNA sequence: TGTGCCAGCAGTTCAGGGAATCGCGGTGAAAAACTGTTTTTT. Filled out from reference TRBV7-9 and TRBJ1-4, the complete variable domain reads DTGVSQNPRHKITKRGQNVTFRCDPISEHNRLYWYRQTLGQGPEFLTYFQNEAQLEKSRLLSDRFSAERPKGSFSTLEIQRTEQGDSAMYLCASSSGNRGEKLFFGSGTQLSVL.

In this sample, this clonotype turned up many times. The chain employs TRBV7-9 and TRBJ1-4; 10 bases map to TRBD1. This CDR3 comprises 16 residues. V was pared by 5 bases and J by 7 bases, with 10 bases of the junction left unmatched. Germline-derived CDR1 and CDR2 are SEHNR and FQNEAQ (reference sequence). The CDR3 bases are TGTGCCAGCAGCCCAAGATTTGGGACAGGGGTTGAAAAACTGTTTTTT. It yields the protein CASSPRFGTGVEKLFF.

This clonotype was seen ten or more times. The chain joins TRBV6-1 to TRBJ2-1, with D unresolved. From germline, CDR1 is MNHNS and CDR2 SASEGT. V dropped 1 base and J dropped 8 bases, with 12 bases sitting between them. CDR3 length: 14 residues. The CDR3 is CASSEDSSRDEQFF. CDR3 in DNA: TGTGCCAGCAGTGAAGATAGTTCTCGGGATGAGCAGTTCTTC.